This T cell receptor (beta chain) came from a study of T cells in localized non-small cell lung cancer. Study outcomes and limitations: Investigators sequenced only a single tumor region, leaving heterogeneity possible. A median roughly 50 of the top 100 tumor clones appeared in adjacent lung.

This clone was seen only once. The antigen remains unidentified. Trimming at V came to 3 bases and at J to 2 bases, leaving 1 base not matched to a gene. Germline V CDR1 and CDR2: SGHRS, YFSETQ. CDR3 length: 14 residues. This table comes from immunoSEQ multiplex PCR, and its TCRdb copy is limited to in-frame clones, with some not included. The repertoire holds some 21,000 clones, with just over 90% as singletons. The source material was peripheral blood, sampled before any cancer treatment. V gene TRBV5-1 combines with J gene TRBJ2-2, with 7 bases fitting TRBD2. The TCR sequence derives from a woman aged 35 to 70 with stage I lung adenocarcinoma. CDR3 residues: CASSSSGNTGELFF. CDR3 nucleotide sequence: TGCGCCAGCAGCTCTAGCGGAAACACCGGGGAGCTGTTTTTT.